The clone carrying this T cell receptor (beta chain) is labeled medium-sized. The sample comes from a study of control samples from healthy donors and cancer patients. The germline V gene encodes CDR1 SEHNR and CDR2 FQNEAQ (reference sequence). The CDR3 consists of 14 residues. V was clipped by 5 bases and J by 0 bases, with 10 bases between them. Profiled with immunoSEQ multiplex PCR; TCRdb holds only in-frame clones, not every one. In the table there are 120,000 or so clones, 87% of which are singletons. The chain carries TRBV7-9 and TRBJ1-1; D uncertain. The TCR sequence derives from a man under 40 in good health. The sequenced material came from blood. The CDR3 here is CASSPNGLNTEAFF. The CDR3 nucleotides read TGTGCCAGCAGCCCAAATGGCCTGAACACTGAAGCTTTCTTT.